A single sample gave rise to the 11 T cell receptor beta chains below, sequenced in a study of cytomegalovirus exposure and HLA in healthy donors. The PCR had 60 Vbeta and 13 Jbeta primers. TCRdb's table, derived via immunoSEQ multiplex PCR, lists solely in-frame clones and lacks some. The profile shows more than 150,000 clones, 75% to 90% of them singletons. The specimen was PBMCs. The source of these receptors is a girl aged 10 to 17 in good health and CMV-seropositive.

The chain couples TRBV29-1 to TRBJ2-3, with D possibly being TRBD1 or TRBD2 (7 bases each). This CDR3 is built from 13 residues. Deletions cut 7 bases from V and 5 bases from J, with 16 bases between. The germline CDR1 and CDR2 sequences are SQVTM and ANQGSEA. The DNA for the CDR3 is TGCAGCGCTGACAGGGAGGGGGGAGATACGCAGTATTTT. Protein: CSADREGGDTQYF.

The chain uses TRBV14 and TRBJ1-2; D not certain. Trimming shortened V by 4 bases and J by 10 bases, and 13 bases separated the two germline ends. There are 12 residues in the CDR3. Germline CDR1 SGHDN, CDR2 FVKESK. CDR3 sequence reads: CASSRLQVDYTF. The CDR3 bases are TGTGCCAGCAGCCGTCTCCAGGTAGACTACACCTTC.

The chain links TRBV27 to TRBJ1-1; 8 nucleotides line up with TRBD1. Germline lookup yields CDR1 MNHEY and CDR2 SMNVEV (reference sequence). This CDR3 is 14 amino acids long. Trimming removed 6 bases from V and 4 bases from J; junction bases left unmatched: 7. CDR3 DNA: TGTGCCAGCAGCCGACAGGGGAGGATCACTGAAGCTTTCTTT. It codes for CASSRQGRITEAFF.

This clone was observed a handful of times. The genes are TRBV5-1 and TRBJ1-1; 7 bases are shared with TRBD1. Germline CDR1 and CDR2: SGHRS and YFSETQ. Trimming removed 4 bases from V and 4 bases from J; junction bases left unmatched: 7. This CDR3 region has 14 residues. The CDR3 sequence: CASSIKGGSTEAFF. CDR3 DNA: TGCGCCAGCAGCATAAAAGGGGGCTCCACTGAAGCTTTCTTT. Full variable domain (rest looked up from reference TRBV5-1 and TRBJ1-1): KAGVTQTPRYLIKTRGQQVTLSCSPISGHRSVSWYQQTPGQGLQFLFEYFSETQRNKGNFPGRFSGRQFSNSRSEMNVSTLELGDSALYLCASSIKGGSTEAFFGQGTRLTVV.

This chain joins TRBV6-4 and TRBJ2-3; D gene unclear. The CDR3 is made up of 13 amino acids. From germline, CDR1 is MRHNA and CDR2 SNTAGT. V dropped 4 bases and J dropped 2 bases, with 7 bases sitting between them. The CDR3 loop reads CASSAGVTDTQYF. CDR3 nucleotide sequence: TGTGCCAGCAGTGCAGGCGTCACAGATACGCAGTATTTT.

The DNA for the CDR3 is TGTGCCTCGGGACACGGAGAAACTGGGGCCAACGTCCTGACTTTC. As protein: CASGHGETGANVLTF. The gene calls are TRBV10-3 and TRBJ2-6; the D gene is possibly TRBD1 (6 bases). The V gene lost 11 bases and the J gene lost 2 bases, with 16 bases spanning the gap. Germline CDR1 and CDR2: ENHRY and SYGVKD. The CDR3 length is 15 residues.

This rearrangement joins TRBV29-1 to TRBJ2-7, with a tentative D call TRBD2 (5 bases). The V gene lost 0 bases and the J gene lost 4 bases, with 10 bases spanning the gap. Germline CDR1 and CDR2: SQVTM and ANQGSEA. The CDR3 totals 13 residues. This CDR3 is CSVEDEAEYEQYF. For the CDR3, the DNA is TGCAGCGTTGAAGATGAAGCGGAATACGAGCAGTACTTC.

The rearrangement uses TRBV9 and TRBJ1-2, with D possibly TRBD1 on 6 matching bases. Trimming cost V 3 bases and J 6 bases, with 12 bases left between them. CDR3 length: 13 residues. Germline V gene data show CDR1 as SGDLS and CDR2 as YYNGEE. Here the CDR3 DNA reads TGTGCCAGCAGCGACTCAGGGGAGCATGGCTACACCTTC. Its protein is CASSDSGEHGYTF.

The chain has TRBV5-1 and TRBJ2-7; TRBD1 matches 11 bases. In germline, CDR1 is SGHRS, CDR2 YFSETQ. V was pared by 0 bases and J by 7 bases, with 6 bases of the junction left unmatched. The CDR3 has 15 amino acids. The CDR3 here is CASSLAGTGGREQYF. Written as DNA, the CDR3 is TGCGCCAGCAGCTTGGCCGGGACAGGGGGGAGGGAGCAGTACTTC.

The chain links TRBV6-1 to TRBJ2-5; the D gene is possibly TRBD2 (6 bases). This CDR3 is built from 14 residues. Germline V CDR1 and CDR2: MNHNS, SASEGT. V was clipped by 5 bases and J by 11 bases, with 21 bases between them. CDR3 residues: CASSWTKYYEWQYF. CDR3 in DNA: TGTGCCAGCAGTTGGACTAAATACTACGAGTGGCAGTACTTC.

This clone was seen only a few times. CDR3 sequence reads: CASTRDRAEETQYF. Written as DNA, the CDR3 is TGTGCCAGCACGCGGGACAGGGCAGAAGAGACCCAGTACTTC. The chain carries TRBV7-9 and TRBJ2-5, with 9 nucleotides matching TRBD1. Germline values: CDR1 SEHNR, CDR2 FQNEAQ (reference sequence). The CDR3 has 14 residues. With 7 bases clipped from V and 3 bases from J, the junction kept 6 bases outside the gene matches.